One and the same sample provided the 23 T cell receptor beta chains below, sequenced in a study of CD4 T cells in relation to SARS-CoV-2 and coronaviruses. For these TCRs, the target antigens are not known. TCRdb's table, derived via immunoSEQ multiplex PCR, lists solely in-frame clones and lacks some. This repertoire shows some 16,000 clones, nearly 85% found once; its top ten account for under 50%. Before the COVID-19 pandemic, during about 2011-2019, CD4+ T cells were taken from unexposed donors. After less than 11 days of culture, CD4+ T cells were isolated. The sample consisted of CD4+ T cells from PBMCs, cultured in vitro. These receptors were collected from a human donor in good health.

This clone was observed once. V is TRBV5-1 and J is TRBJ2-2; no reliable D call. V was pared by 4 bases and J by 6 bases, with 13 bases between. Per germline, CDR1 SGHRS and CDR2 YFSETQ. The CDR3 is made up of 14 amino acids. The CDR3 DNA reads as TGCGCCAGCAGCCCAAGTCAAGTCGCCGGGGAGCTGTTTTTT. It translates to CASSPSQVAGELFF.

The chain joins TRBV5-1 to TRBJ2-7, with 15 nucleotides matching TRBD2. V lost 4 bases, J lost 6 bases, and 5 bases stayed unmatched. The CDR3 is 15 residues long. Per the germline V gene, CDR1 is SGHRS and CDR2 is YFSETQ. The CDR3 here is CASSPGLAGGPEQYF. DNA of the CDR3: TGCGCCAGCAGCCCGGGACTAGCGGGGGGCCCCGAGCAGTACTTC.

This chain uses TRBV5-1 with TRBJ2-3; 9 bases line up with TRBD1. Germline V gives CDR1 SGHRS, CDR2 YFSETQ. The CDR3 runs 15 residues. V gave up 0 bases and J gave up 6 bases; unmatched junction bases: 5. This chain's CDR3 is CASSLAGTGLDTQYF. DNA of the CDR3: TGCGCCAGCAGCTTGGCAGGGACAGGGTTGGATACGCAGTATTTT.

The chain uses TRBV10-3 and TRBJ2-7, with 12 positions matching TRBD1. Trimming took 2 bases from V and 2 from J; bases not matched to a gene: 1. There are 15 residues in the CDR3. The germline V gene encodes CDR1 ENHRY and CDR2 SYGVKD. For the CDR3, the DNA is TGTGCCATCAGTGAGGGGACAGGGGGCCCCTACGAGCAGTACTTC. It specifies CAISEGTGGPYEQYF.

The chain recombines TRBV5-1 with TRBJ1-3; TRBD1 is a possible D gene (5 bases). Germline V gene sequence: CDR1 SGHRS, CDR2 YFSETQ. The CDR3 has 16 amino acids. V lost 1 base and J lost 3, with 14 bases in between. The CDR3 DNA sequence: TGCGCCAGCAGCTTGCAAGGGGACGGTAGTGGAAACACCATATATTTT. As protein: CASSLQGDGSGNTIYF.

V is TRBV19 and J is TRBJ1-1; weak D call: TRBD1 (5 bases). V shed 8 bases and J shed 5 bases, with 15 bases lying between them. The length of the CDR3 is 13 residues. The germline CDR1 and CDR2 sequences are LNHDA and SQIVND (reference sequence). The CDR3, as DNA: TGTGCCAGTCGGACACATAGTAGGACTGAAGCTTTCTTT. Encoded protein: CASRTHSRTEAFF.

This clone was detected a few times. The gene calls are TRBV7-9 and TRBJ1-2, with D hard to call. V lost 0 bases, J lost 6 bases, and 14 bases lay in between. Germline V gene data show CDR1 as SEHNR and CDR2 as FQNEAQ (reference sequence). This CDR3 contains 15 residues. This chain's CDR3 is CASSLAGSRADGYTF. As DNA, the CDR3 is TGTGCCAGCAGCTTAGCCGGGTCCCGGGCGGATGGCTACACCTTC.

This clone was counted only a few times. The chain combines TRBV5-1 with TRBJ1-6, with 7 bases that match TRBD1. Trimming took 5 bases from V and 9 from J; bases not matched to a gene: 11. The V gene's germline CDR1 is SGHRS and CDR2 YFSETQ. The CDR3 extends over 15 amino acids. For the CDR3, the DNA is TGCGCCAGCAGTCTCGGACAGGAGAGGAGTTCACCCCTCCACTTT. Residues: CASSLGQERSSPLHF.

The V gene is TRBV6-5, the J gene TRBJ2-1; 12 bases are a match to TRBD2. Losses at the gene ends were 8 bases for V and 4 bases for J; bases not matched to a gene: 3. Germline V gene sequence: CDR1 MNHEY, CDR2 SVGAGI. The CDR3 runs 14 residues. The CDR3 nucleotides read TGTGCCAGCGCGACTAGCGGGGGATACAATGAGCAGTTCTTC. It is translated as CASATSGGYNEQFF.

The chain is built from TRBV7-2 and TRBJ2-3, with 12 bases that match TRBD2. CDR3 length equals 19 residues. V shed 5 bases, J shed 5 bases, and the junction held 17 bases outside the gene matches. The germline gives CDR1 SGHTA, CDR2 FQGNSA. For the CDR3, the DNA is TGTGCCAGCAGCCCCCGGTATCAGACTAGCGGGAGTTCTGGAGATACGCAGTATTTT. Residues: CASSPRYQTSGSSGDTQYF. The entire variable domain, with the rest obtained from reference TRBV7-2 and TRBJ2-3, is as follows: GAGVSQSPSNKVTEKGKDVELRCDPISGHTALYWYRQSLGQGLEFLIYFQGNSAPDKSGLPSDRFSAERTGGSVSTLTIQRTQQEDSAVYLCASSPRYQTSGSSGDTQYFGPGTRLTVL.

There are a few counts of this clone. V gene TRBV12-3 or TRBV12-4 combines with J gene TRBJ2-2, with D possibly being TRBD2 (5 bases). V was trimmed by 3 bases and J by 7 bases, leaving 9 bases between them. This CDR3 contains 13 residues. CDR3 nucleotide sequence: TGTGCCAGCAGTTTTACTAGTGGCGGGGAGCTGTTTTTT. This translates into CASSFTSGGELFF.

This clone has just one count. V is TRBV25-1 and J is TRBJ1-1; D is possibly TRBD1 (6 bases). CDR1 is MGHDK, CDR2 SYGVNS, per germline. Between the trimmed V and J ends, which lost 1 base and 2 bases, there was a span of 11 bases. The CDR3 totals 15 residues. CDR3 sequence: CASSEWEGGNTEAFF. In nucleotides, the CDR3 is TGTGCCAGCAGTGAATGGGAAGGGGGTAACACTGAAGCTTTCTTT.

The J gene is TRBJ2-2, the V gene TRBV27; 10 bases agree with TRBD1. Per the germline V gene, CDR1 is MNHEY and CDR2 is SMNVEV (reference sequence). The CDR3 has 14 amino acids. V lost 6 bases to trimming and J lost 3 bases; unmatched junction nucleotides: 1. The chain's CDR3 is CASRTGGHTGELFF. The CDR3 DNA sequence: TGTGCCAGCAGGACAGGGGGCCACACCGGGGAGCTGTTTTTT.

This clone was recorded once. The chain couples TRBV2 to TRBJ2-1; TRBD2 aligns across 9 bases. V shed 4 bases, J shed 8 bases, and the junction held 9 bases outside the gene matches. Germline V gene sequence: CDR1 SNHLY, CDR2 FYNNEI. This CDR3 is built from 15 residues. CDR3 nucleotide sequence: TGTGCCAGCAGTGCGTCAGGACTAGCGTTCGATGAGCAGTTCTTC. It yields the protein CASSASGLAFDEQFF.

V gene TRBV24-1 combines with J gene TRBJ2-2; 12 nucleotides line up with TRBD1. The CDR3 has 17 amino acids. Trimming cost V 3 bases and J 7 bases; bases outside gene matches: 8. CDR1 is KGHDR and CDR2 is SFDVKD in the germline V gene. CDR3 amino acids: CATSDPGTGGWSGELFF. The CDR3 bases are TGTGCCACCAGTGATCCCGGGACAGGGGGCTGGAGCGGGGAGCTGTTTTTT.

The chain couples TRBV20-1 to TRBJ1-2; D perhaps matches TRBD1 (5 bases). This CDR3 comprises 13 residues. CDR1 and CDR2 (germline): DFQATT, SNEGSKA (reference sequence). The V end lost 3 bases, the J end lost 8 bases, and 16 bases lay between the germline ends. The CDR3 sequence: CSASMGQGNGYTF. CDR3 sequence (DNA): TGCAGTGCTAGTATGGGGCAGGGAAACGGCTACACCTTC.

The chain links TRBV25-1 to TRBJ2-2; possibly TRBD1 for D (6 bases). Between the trimmed V and J ends, which lost 5 bases and 7 bases, there was a span of 17 bases. CDR1 is MGHDK and CDR2 is SYGVNS in the germline V gene. CDR3 length equals 15 residues. DNA of the CDR3: TGTGCCAGCAGTAATTCAGGGGACCACTTCGGGGAGCTGTTTTTT. Translation gives CASSNSGDHFGELFF.

This chain joins TRBV6-1 and TRBJ2-2, with 8 nucleotides matching TRBD2. Trimming at V came to 3 bases and at J to 6 bases, leaving 3 bases not matched to a gene. This CDR3 region has 14 residues. Germline CDR1 MNHNS, CDR2 SASEGT. Here the CDR3 reads CASSDGSGAGELFF. The DNA of the CDR3 is TGTGCCAGCAGTGATGGTAGCGGGGCCGGGGAGCTGTTTTTT.

The V gene is TRBV7-2, the J gene TRBJ2-7; D may match TRBD1 or TRBD2 (6 bases each). The length of the CDR3 is 17 residues. CDR1 is SGHTA and CDR2 is FQGNSA in the germline V gene. Between the trimmed V and J ends, which lost 1 base and 5 bases, there was a span of 21 bases. CDR3: CASSLGGGYEYKDEQYF. The CDR3 DNA sequence: TGTGCCAGCAGCTTAGGAGGGGGGTACGAGTATAAGGACGAGCAGTACTTC.

The J gene is TRBJ2-5, the V gene TRBV7-3; 15 bases agree with TRBD2. The germline V gene encodes CDR1 SGHTA and CDR2 FQGTGA. V dropped 5 bases and J dropped 3; count of bases not matched to a gene: 10. This CDR3 region has 18 residues. This CDR3 is CASSLPGGLAGGEETQYF. The CDR3 coding sequence is TGTGCCAGCAGCCTCCCAGGGGGACTAGCGGGAGGCGAAGAGACCCAGTACTTC.

CDR3 sequence (DNA): TGTGCCAGCAGGGTATCCAATCAGCCCCAGCATTTT. It codes for CASRVSNQPQHF. This chain uses TRBV6-5 with TRBJ1-5; no reliable D call. This CDR3 spans 12 amino acids. Trimming took off 6 bases at V and 3 bases at J, with 6 bases between the two ends. The V gene's germline CDR1 is MNHEY and CDR2 SVGAGI.

The chain employs TRBV5-1 and TRBJ1-1; TRBD1 is a possible D gene (5 bases). The length of the CDR3 is 15 residues. V gave up 3 bases and J gave up 2 bases, with 14 bases separating them. Germline V lookup: CDR1 SGHRS, CDR2 YFSETQ. The CDR3 here is CASSSSPDRNTEAFF. CDR3 DNA: TGCGCCAGCAGCTCCTCCCCCGACAGAAACACTGAAGCTTTCTTT.

As for this clone: The junction and the germline gene differ at one end; a read error may be behind it. The chain joins TRBV6-5 to TRBJ1-2, with D hard to call. The CDR3 covers 12 residues. Germline-derived CDR1 and CDR2 are MNHEY and SVGAGI. CDR3 sequence reads: CASSYSNYGYTF. CDR3 in DNA: TGTGCCAGCAGTTACTCTAATTATGGCTACACCTTC.